A single sample gave rise to the 13 T cell receptor beta chains below, sequenced in a study of regulatory T cells in long-lasting Graves disease. Libraries of TCR beta came from iRepertoire HTBI primers plus Arm-PCR of CDR3 regions. TCRdb fed the multiplex PCR reads into MiXCR, producing one record per CDR3 protein. The sample yields 400,000 to 650,000 distinct CDR3 sequences, around 15% seen once. This sample's time point: newly diagnosed GD, antithyroid drugs for less than 3 months. TCR sequences were obtained from RNA taken from PBMCs. This same sample was also part of a study on T cells in Graves' hyperthyroidism and ophthalmopathy.

The starting material was peripheral blood mononuclear cells (PBMCs), obtained at new diagnosis, from a patient treated with antithyroid drugs. The receptors stem from a woman aged 35-65 years with Graves disease.

This clonotype was counted between two and nine times. The V and J genes are TRBV14 and TRBJ1-1, with D uncertain. Trimming shortened V by 4 bases and J by 3 bases, and 9 bases separated the two germline ends. This CDR3 region has 13 residues. The germline V gene has CDR1 SGHDN and CDR2 FVKESK. This CDR3 reads CASSRWVDTEAFF. CDR3 sequence (DNA): TGTGCCAGCAGCCGGTGGGTAGACACTGAAGCTTTCTTT.

In this sample, this clonotype turned up many times. The V gene is TRBV2, the J gene TRBJ1-6, with TRBD1 as a possible D gene (5 bases). Trimming shortened V by 5 bases and J by 8 bases, and 16 bases separated the two germline ends. CDR1 is SNHLY, CDR2 FYNNEI, per germline. The CDR3 has 15 residues. For the CDR3, the DNA is TGTGCCAGCAGTTGGGCCCGGGACGGAGATTCACCCCTCCACTTT. Its protein product is CASSWARDGDSPLHF.

This clonotype has at least ten counts. The rearrangement links TRBV13 to TRBJ2-7; TRBD1 matches at 7 bases. This CDR3 is built from 14 residues. The V segment lost 0 bases and the J segment 3 bases; nucleotides outside the gene matches: 2. Germline CDR1 is PRHDT and CDR2 is FYEKMQ (reference sequence). The CDR3: CASSLGTGYYEQYF. CDR3 DNA: TGTGCCAGCAGCTTAGGGACAGGGTACTACGAGCAGTACTTC.

The table lists this clonotype with many counts. The chain is built from TRBV3-1 and TRBJ1-1; D gene ambiguous. The V and J ends lost 1 base and 1 base respectively, with 10 bases between them. CDR3 size: 15 residues. Germline CDR1 reads LGHDT; CDR2 reads YNNKEL (reference sequence). This CDR3 reads CASSQAGGTNTEAFF. Here the CDR3 DNA reads TGTGCCAGCAGCCAAGCAGGCGGCACGAACACTGAAGCTTTCTTT.

This clonotype was observed a handful of times. The V gene is TRBV12-3 or TRBV12-4, the J gene TRBJ2-2; D is possibly TRBD1 (6 bases). V was trimmed by 7 bases and J by 0 bases, leaving 12 bases between them. This CDR3 spans 15 amino acids. CDR3 nucleotides: TGTGCCAGCACCTCCTGGGGGCCGAACACCGGGGAGCTGTTTTTT. Translating it yields CASTSWGPNTGELFF.

The chain combines TRBV6-2 or TRBV6-3 with TRBJ1-2; 8 bases match TRBD1. The CDR3 totals 15 residues. CDR1 is MNHEY and CDR2 is SVGEGT in the germline V gene. Trimming at V came to 5 bases and at J to 4 bases, leaving 9 bases not matched to a gene. The CDR3 bases are TGTGCCAGCAGTCAGACAGGGGCTAGATCCTATGGCTACACCTTC. Amino acid sequence: CASSQTGARSYGYTF.

This clonotype occurred many times. The rearrangement uses TRBV2 and TRBJ2-2, with 11 nucleotides matching TRBD2. The CDR3 has 14 residues. The trim removed 8 bases at V and 6 bases at J, leaving 5 bases unmatched. CDR1 and CDR2 (germline): SNHLY, FYNNEI. CDR3 amino acids: CASLLAGGPGELFF. Here the CDR3 DNA reads TGTGCCAGCCTCCTAGCGGGGGGTCCCGGGGAGCTGTTTTTT.

Remarks on this clonotype: This could be a read error, since a much larger clone is one nucleotide away. V gene TRBV24-1 combines with J gene TRBJ2-3, with 9 bases identical to TRBD1. The CDR3 sequence is 13 residues long. The germline gives CDR1 KGHDR, CDR2 SFDVKD. J lost 2 bases, V lost 10 bases, and 3 bases had no gene match. CDR3 DNA: TGTGCCACGGGACAGGGAACCACAGATACGCAGTATTTT. This gives the protein CATGQGTTDTQYF.

As to this clonotype: A clone one base away is much larger, so this may be a read error. The final CDR3 position lacks the conserved phenylalanine or tryptophan, pointing to a likely read error. The rearrangement links TRBV6-1 to TRBJ1-1; 7 nucleotides line up with TRBD1. Germline loops: CDR1 MNHNS, CDR2 SASEGT. Trimming cost V 6 bases and J 1 base; bases outside gene matches: 8. The CDR3 spans 15 residues. CDR3 residues: CASRDSGTANTEAFS. CDR3 coding DNA: TGTGCCAGCAGGGATTCCGGGACAGCGAACACTGAAGCTTTCTCT.

This clonotype was picked up many times. The chain recombines TRBV5-1 with TRBJ1-1, with D perhaps matching TRBD1 (5 bases). Germline-derived CDR1 and CDR2 are SGHRS and YFSETQ. The germline V and J ends were trimmed by 1 base and 4 bases, with 11 bases remaining between them. The CDR3 length is 14 residues. The CDR3 coding sequence is TGCGCCAGCAGCTTGATTGTCGGGGGCACTGAAGCTTTCTTT. This translates into CASSLIVGGTEAFF.

A single count supports this clonotype. A much larger clone differs from this one at a single base, so this may be a read error. The rearrangement uses TRBV5-5 and TRBJ1-1, with 9 nucleotides matching TRBD1. The germline V gene has CDR1 SGHKS and CDR2 YYEKEE (reference sequence). This CDR3 has 16 residues. V lost 6 bases to trimming and J lost 3 bases; unmatched junction nucleotides: 12. The CDR3 loop reads CASTPDRGILYTEAFF. CDR3 sequence (DNA): TGTGCCAGCACCCCCGACAGGGGGATATTGTACACTGAAGCTTTCTTT.

To note about this clonotype: Germline is not matched at one junction end, which may reflect a read error. The gene calls are TRBV4-2 and TRBJ2-3, with TRBD2 matching over 8 bases. The V gene's germline CDR1 is LGHNA and CDR2 YNFKEQ. This CDR3 contains 15 residues. Written as DNA, the CDR3 is TGTGCCAGCAACCAAGGACTAGCCCCTGGGGATACGCAGTATTTT. It yields the protein CASNQGLAPGDTQYF.

This clonotype was observed many times. V gene TRBV2 combines with J gene TRBJ2-1; TRBD1 agrees at 8 bases. The V gene's germline CDR1 is SNHLY and CDR2 FYNNEI. J was trimmed by 4 bases and V by 7 bases; bases with no gene match: 9. This CDR3 contains 15 residues. CDR3 sequence reads: CASMHGTGYYNEQFF. CDR3 bases: TGTGCCAGCATGCATGGGACAGGATATTACAATGAGCAGTTCTTC.